Reported below is one T cell receptor beta chain. This clone appeared a few times. Which antigen it targets is not known. The record has no base qualities; no much larger clone is one base away. Participants in the prospective study were enrolled through a virtual design, were aged roughly 18 to 95 years, and lived in roughly 25 United States geographic areas. In the prospective study, participants were assigned to cohorts based on the clinical history participants reported in a screening survey and a study questionnaire. ImmuneRACE Cohort 3 recovered participants were defined by two consecutive negative NP/OP PCR tests, healthcare professional clearance, or symptom resolution. In the prospective study, mobile phlebotomists collected whole blood, serum and a nasopharyngeal or oropharyngeal swab from each participant. Prospective study participants could optionally give additional blood draws and questionnaires over an approximately two-month period. Before DNA extraction, prospective study blood samples were shipped either frozen or at room temperature.

This specimen comes from a study of blood T cell repertoires in COVID-19 (dated by TCRdb to 2020 to 2021). Context from the whole study: Collaborator samples came from the United States, Italy and Spain and covered acute and convalescent phases of COVID-19. The material from the prospective study consisted of cDNA or gDNA derived from T cells, B-cell-depleted T cells, or PBMCs. Deeply sampled blood TCRbeta repertoires from subjects exposed to, actively infected with, or recovered from COVID-19 were included in the dataset. The repertoires were made available in a free public database intended to serve as a resource for research on the immune response to SARS-CoV-2. Samples came from the ongoing ImmuneRACE study (first 160 participants) plus 1,254 subjects from 6 global collaborators. The sample metadata nearly always contained a de-identified subject ID, COVID-19 status, age in years and sex. HLA class I and class II types, where available, came from metadata supplied by the sample provider rather than from assay-based typing.

General conclusions and limits of the study: The amount of clinical and demographic metadata varied by source and participant and was provided uncurated.

TCRbeta CDR3 regions were amplified from genomic DNA by means of the immunoSEQ Assay, a bias-controlled multiplex PCR. The source study handled its data this way. Within the assay, amplification of reference gene primers was used to estimate how many nucleated cells each sample contained. To quantify the absolute abundance of each unique TCRbeta CDR3 rearrangement, sequence reads were collapsed and filtered. For each sample, productive Simpson clonality was calculated as the square root of Simpson's diversity index over productive rearrangements. TCRdb retrieved this table from immuneACCESS and kept in-frame rearrangements only. Not all clones are present; in checked studies, unresolved V genes account for under half, and no reason is known for the remainder. V and J calls and clone size are copied from that table; D and trimming were computed from the DNA. In all, the sample holds approximately 170,000 clones, and around 84% of those were seen once. Of the sample, roughly 3.2% is held by the ten largest clones.

Ends trimmed: V by 3 bases, J by 6 bases; bases unmatched to a gene: 8. Via the germline V gene (reference sequence), CDR1 is SEHNR and CDR2 FQNEAQ. Taken from cysteine to phenylalanine, the CDR3 has 16 residues. The only DNA kept is the CDR3, 48 bases in frame from the first base. The chain joins TRBV7-9 to TRBJ2-2, with 9 central nucleotides matching TRBD2. This receptor was taken from a woman in her twenties or thirties who had recovered from COVID-19. What was sequenced was PBMCs or T cells enriched from blood (not recorded which). CDR3 sequence: CASSFVREGSSGELFF. The DNA sequence reads TGTGCCAGCAGCTTCGTGCGGGAGGGTTCGTCCGGGGAGCTGTTTTTT.